This T cell receptor beta chain was recovered during a study of blood T cells in healthy people across ages. Germline assignment: CDR1 MGHDK and CDR2 SYGVNS. The CDR3 loop spans 16 amino acids. Unmatched junction bases numbered 11, after V lost 2 bases and J lost 5 bases. Through a sample-barcoded 5' primer and a J-beta primer mix, a second PCR was run for roughly 7 to 12 cycles. TCRdb used MiXCR to reprocess the 5' RACE reads, holding one entry per CDR3 protein. The repertoire holds fewer than 800,000 distinct CDR3 sequences, with 45% to 50% as singletons. J is TRBJ2-5 and V is TRBV25-1; TRBD1 agrees at 7 bases. This receptor was identified in a woman aged 60-75 years in good health. The sample was blood. This CDR3 is CASSEGYRGMEETQYF. CDR3 in DNA: TGTGCCAGCAGTGAAGGGTACAGGGGAATGGAGGAGACCCAGTACTTC.